This TCR beta chain stems from a study of CXCR3-negative and CXCR3-positive naive CD8 T cells. Broader study findings: Naive CXCR3-positive and CXCR3-negative cells shared TRBV-TRBJ usage; memory cells diverged. CXCR3-positive naive cells had TRB CDR3s that were more hydrophobic than CXCR3-negative naive cells had. The level of CXCR3 expression partially decreased after cryopreservation; the majority of assays used fresh PBMCs. Memory CD8+ cells had much lower diversity, and both naive subsets had comparably high diversity.

With UMI labels, 5' RACE was used to prepare the TRB cDNA libraries. TCRdb re-called the 5' RACE reads, yielding one record per CDR3 amino acid sequence without DNA. The listing contains over 95,000 distinct CDR3 sequences. As concerns this clonotype: Its antigen is undetermined.

Germline V lookup: CDR1 MNHEY, CDR2 SMNVEV (reference sequence). CDR3 length: 12 amino acids. Naive CD8+ T lymphocytes were specified as CD45RO-CCR7+CD27+CD95-. This chain links TRBV27 with TRBJ2-7; TCRdb lists TRBD1, though no DNA is available to test this call. The source of this sequence is a human donor in good health. Some clones in this sample may be carry-over from other donors' samples. The specimen was naive CXCR3+ CD8+ T cells from blood. Subset described: CD45RO-CCR7+CD27+CD95- naive CD8+ T cells expressing CXCR3 (TNR3+). CDR3 protein: CATQNPGREQYF.